A single sample gave rise to the 17 T cell receptor beta chains below, sequenced in a study of CD8+CD57+ T cells in acquired aplastic anemia. Template material for TCR beta VDJ and CDR3 profiling consisted of genomic DNA. TCRdb reprocessed the reads via MiXCR and lists one record per CDR3 protein. The sample holds some 190,000 distinct CDR3 sequences; roughly 56% are singletons and the top ten take approximately 15%. Sequencing input: sorted CD4+, CD8+, or CD8+CD57+ T cells (not recorded which) from PBMCs. These receptors were obtained from a human donor in good health, serving as a control.

This rearrangement joins TRBV7-9 to TRBJ2-7; tentatively, D is TRBD1 (5 bases). CDR3 length: 15 residues. V lost 5 bases, J lost 7 bases, and 21 bases lay in between. Germline CDR1 is SEHNR and CDR2 is FQNEAQ (reference sequence). CDR3 sequence (DNA): TGTGCCAGCAGCCCGCGAACGGCCCCAGGGCGAGAGCAGTACTTC. Translated, it gives CASSPRTAPGREQYF.

This clonotype occurred once. This chain links TRBV7-2 with TRBJ2-7; tentative D call: TRBD1 (6 bases). V dropped 2 bases and J dropped 5 bases, with 13 bases sitting between them. This CDR3 is built from 14 residues. Germline V gene sequence: CDR1 SGHTA, CDR2 FQGNSA. CDR3 region: CASSLLGRGHEQYF. The CDR3 region has the DNA TGTGCCAGCAGCTTACTGGGCAGGGGTCACGAGCAGTACTTC.

The V gene is TRBV29-1, the J gene TRBJ2-7; D is unresolved. CDR1 and CDR2 from the germline V gene are SQVTM and ANQGSEA. The CDR3 runs to 10 residues. V was clipped by 4 bases and J by 3 bases, with 4 bases between them. CDR3 bases: TGCAGCGTTGGGGGCTACGAGCAGTACTTC. It translates to CSVGGYEQYF.

The rearrangement joins TRBV7-2 to TRBJ2-3; D is uncertain. CDR1 and CDR2 from the germline V gene are SGHTA and FQGNSA. The CDR3 covers 12 residues. V lost 4 bases and J 6 bases, leaving 8 bases between the germline ends. CDR3 sequence: CASSSLLDTQYF. The DNA of the CDR3 is TGTGCCAGCAGCTCCCTCTTGGATACGCAGTATTTT.

This clonotype has a count of ten or more. This rearrangement joins TRBV7-9 to TRBJ1-5, with D unresolved. Germline V lookup: CDR1 SEHNR, CDR2 FQNEAQ (reference sequence). V shed 5 bases and J shed 4 bases, with 15 bases lying between them. This CDR3 is built from 15 residues. The CDR3, as DNA: TGTGCCAGCAGCGCCACCGGGGATTCAAATCAGCCCCAGCATTTT. Translated, it gives CASSATGDSNQPQHF.

In this sample, this clonotype turned up many times. The chain links TRBV14 to TRBJ2-1; D perhaps matches TRBD2 (5 bases). This CDR3 spans 15 amino acids. Germline V gives CDR1 SGHDN, CDR2 FVKESK. The ends were cut back, 3 bases at V and 4 bases at J, with 13 bases in the middle. The CDR3 here is CASSQAGRTYNEQFF. As DNA, the CDR3 is TGTGCCAGCAGCCAGGCGGGCCGTACGTACAATGAGCAGTTCTTC.

This clonotype was counted many times. This sequence joins TRBV6-5 and TRBJ2-5; D is uncertain. V was clipped by 7 bases and J by 5 bases, with 11 bases between them. The CDR3 sequence is 12 residues long. Germline assignment: CDR1 MNHEY and CDR2 SVGAGI. CDR3 coding DNA: TGTGCCAGCACTGGGGTCGGGGAGACCCAGTACTTC. Protein: CASTGVGETQYF.

This clonotype was recorded at least ten times. The rearrangement uses TRBV27 and TRBJ2-7; D possibly corresponds to TRBD1 (6 bases). The V and J ends lost 6 bases and 5 bases respectively, with 17 bases between them. The CDR3 sequence is 14 residues long. Germline CDR1 MNHEY, CDR2 SMNVEV (reference sequence). The CDR3 DNA is TGTGCCAGCAGCCCCCTACAGGGCCACAACGAGCAGTACTTC. It yields the protein CASSPLQGHNEQYF.

This clonotype showed up many times. The rearrangement uses TRBV4-1 and TRBJ1-5; D is possibly TRBD1 (6 bases). The germline CDR1 and CDR2 sequences are MGHRA and YSYEKL. This CDR3 comprises 16 residues. V was cut by 0 bases and J by 6 bases, with 15 bases left in between. CDR3 sequence reads: CASSQDWGAFGQPQHF. The CDR3 DNA reads TGCGCCAGCAGCCAAGATTGGGGGGCGTTCGGTCAGCCCCAGCATTTT.

The V call is TRBV5-4, the J call TRBJ1-2; D gene ambiguous. Trimming cost V 2 bases and J 1 base, with 9 bases left between them. The CDR3 runs 14 residues. Germline CDR1 and CDR2: SGHNT and YYREEE (reference sequence). This chain's CDR3 is CASSLEAVNYGYTF. The CDR3 region has the DNA TGTGCCAGCAGCTTAGAGGCAGTTAACTATGGCTACACCTTC.

This rearrangement joins TRBV13 to TRBJ2-3; 8 nucleotides align to TRBD2. Germline V gene sequence: CDR1 PRHDT, CDR2 FYEKMQ (reference sequence). With V trimmed by 4 bases and J by 1 base, 4 bases remained unmatched. The CDR3 has 15 amino acids. The CDR3 DNA reads as TGTGCCAGCAGCTCGGGGGGGAGGGGCACAGATACGCAGTATTTT. Its translation is CASSSGGRGTDTQYF.

This clonotype was picked up a small number of times. A junction boundary mismatches the germline segment, possibly from a read error. V usage is TRBV10-3 and J usage is TRBJ1-4; possibly TRBD1 for D (5 bases). CDR1 is ENHRY, CDR2 SYGVKD, per germline. The length of the CDR3 is 16 residues. The CDR3 here is CAISGPRQLGNEKLFF. CDR3 bases: TGCGCCATCAGTGGCCCAAGACAGTTGGGTAATGAAAAACTGTTTTTT.

The J gene is TRBJ2-3, the V gene TRBV9, with 7 bases identical to TRBD1. The CDR3 length is 16 residues. Germline V CDR1 and CDR2: SGDLS, YYNGEE. The trim removed 2 bases at V and 0 bases at J, leaving 6 bases unmatched. The CDR3 DNA follows: TGTGCCAGCAGCGTCAACAGGGGCTACAGCACAGATACGCAGTATTTT. Translation: CASSVNRGYSTDTQYF. The full variable domain, its missing parts supplied by reference TRBV9 and TRBJ2-3, is DSGVTQTPKHLITATGQRVTLRCSPRSGDLSVYWYQQSLDQGLQFLIQYYNGEERAKGNILERFSAQQFPDLHSELNLSSLELGDSALYFCASSVNRGYSTDTQYFGPGTRLTVL.

The chain combines TRBV10-3 with TRBJ1-6, with 7 bases that match TRBD1. CDR3 size: 14 residues. The V gene end was trimmed by 9 bases and the J gene end by 0 bases; junction bases not matched to a gene: 2. CDR1 and CDR2 from the germline V gene are ENHRY and SYGVKD. This CDR3 is CAIGDSSYNSPLHF. In nucleotides, the CDR3 is TGTGCCATAGGGGACAGCTCCTATAATTCACCCCTCCACTTT.

The CDR3 nucleotides read TGCAGTGCTAGTTCCCCCGAATACAATGAGCAGTTCTTC. This codes for CSASSPEYNEQFF. The rearrangement uses TRBV20-1 and TRBJ2-1, with no clear D. Germline V CDR1 and CDR2: DFQATT, SNEGSKA (reference sequence). Trimming left V 3 bases short and J 4 bases short, with 10 bases between. CDR3 length equals 13 residues.

The chain uses TRBV10-2 and TRBJ1-2; TRBD1 aligns across 10 bases. The CDR3 has 15 amino acids. Germline CDR1 and CDR2: WSHSY and SAAADI. V was clipped by 7 bases and J by 4 bases; unmatched bases: 9. This CDR3 is CASNAGTGVFYGYTF. DNA for the CDR3: TGCGCCAGCAACGCCGGGACAGGGGTTTTCTATGGCTACACCTTC.

The chain joins TRBV7-9 to TRBJ1-2, with TRBD1 as a possible D gene (6 bases). Per the germline V gene, CDR1 is SEHNR and CDR2 is FQNEAQ (reference sequence). The germline V and J ends were trimmed by 5 bases and 8 bases, with 12 bases remaining between them. This CDR3 spans 12 amino acids. CDR3 nucleotide sequence: TGTGCCAGCAGCCCAGCAGGGGAAGGCTACACCTTC. Its protein product is CASSPAGEGYTF.